The T cell receptor (beta chain) under discussion was sequenced for a study of CD8+CD57+ T cells in acquired aplastic anemia (dated by TCRdb to the late 2010s). With respect to the entire study: DNA extracted from sorted CD4+ and CD8+ cells had a mean of roughly 3.3 ug, with a range of roughly 0.19 to 27.4 ug. Mean read counts for healthy donor samples were about 10 million for CD4+ cells and 11.0 million for CD8+ cells.

CDR3 length: 14 amino acids, cysteine to phenylalanine. Solely the CDR3 DNA is kept, with 42 bases framed from the first base. V is clipped by 11 bases and J by 5 bases, and the sequence between their germline boundaries is 21 bases long. CDR1 is given as SNHLY and CDR2 as FYNNEI, both from the germline V gene. This clonotype was counted many times. Its antigen specificity is not known. No much larger clonotype is one base removed from it; base qualities were not supplied. The study at large found these results: Roughly 30 CD8+ CDR3 sequences were shared between patients and controls but appeared highly expressed in patients and within their immunodominant clones. Between patients and healthy controls, no significant difference in CD8+ Simpson's diversity was found (P=0.060).

In this study, sorted CD4+ and CD8+ T cells from the blood of healthy subjects and of severe aplastic anemia patients had their TCR repertoires deep-sequenced. Ficoll-Paque density gradient centrifugation was used to isolate peripheral blood mononuclear cells. CD4+ and CD8+ T cells were sorted by FACS or magnetic beads before DNA extraction. Genomic DNA served as template for TCR beta VDJ combination and CDR3 sequence profiling. An Illumina HiSeq 2000 was used for TCR repertoire sequencing. Regarding the original processing steps: TRBV/TRBJ rearrangement plots, CDR3 size and DJ length profiles, and Simpson's diversity index were used to assess repertoires. The most abundant DNA sequence in the deep sequencing data was defined as the immunodominant clone. CDR3 amino acid sequences were screened for sharing across subjects and compared with published repertoires and the VDJdb database. The public reads were run again by TCRdb, first through fastp at Q25 and then through MiXCR, and only productive beta chains were kept. A single entry per CDR3 protein holds the most common genes and DNA from its merged rows. TCRdb, rather than the study authors, made the V and J calls. This sample lists about 110,000 distinct CDR3 sequences; around 53% were detected once. 30% to 40% of the sample rests with the top ten.

This receptor was taken from a human donor in good health, serving as a control. Material: sorted CD4+, CD8+, or CD8+CD57+ T cells (not recorded which) from PBMCs. The rearranged chain carries TRBV2 and TRBJ2-5, with no D gene named confidently. The CDR3 region: CAGCEAARLETQYF. The DNA is TGTGCCGGCTGCGAGGCAGCGAGGTTGGAGACCCAGTACTTC.